Here is one T cell receptor beta chain with its context. This record belongs to a study of cytomegalovirus exposure and HLA in healthy donors. PCR involved 60 Vbeta and 13 Jbeta primers. Data came from immunoSEQ multiplex PCR; TCRdb stores just in-frame clones and leaves some out. The sample shows 100,000 to 150,000 clones, 77% of them seen only once. The CDR3 length is 13 residues. CDR1 is MDHEN and CDR2 is SYDVKM in the germline V gene. The V gene end was trimmed by 6 bases and the J gene end by 6 bases; junction bases not matched to a gene: 6. This sequence was found in a male donor in good health and CMV-seropositive. The rearrangement uses TRBV28 and TRBJ2-7, with TRBD2 matching over 9 bases. Sequencing was carried out using PBMCs. The CDR3 DNA follows: TGTGCCAGCAGGCGCGGGGGGGCCCCCGAGCAGTACTTC. Translating it yields CASRRGGAPEQYF.